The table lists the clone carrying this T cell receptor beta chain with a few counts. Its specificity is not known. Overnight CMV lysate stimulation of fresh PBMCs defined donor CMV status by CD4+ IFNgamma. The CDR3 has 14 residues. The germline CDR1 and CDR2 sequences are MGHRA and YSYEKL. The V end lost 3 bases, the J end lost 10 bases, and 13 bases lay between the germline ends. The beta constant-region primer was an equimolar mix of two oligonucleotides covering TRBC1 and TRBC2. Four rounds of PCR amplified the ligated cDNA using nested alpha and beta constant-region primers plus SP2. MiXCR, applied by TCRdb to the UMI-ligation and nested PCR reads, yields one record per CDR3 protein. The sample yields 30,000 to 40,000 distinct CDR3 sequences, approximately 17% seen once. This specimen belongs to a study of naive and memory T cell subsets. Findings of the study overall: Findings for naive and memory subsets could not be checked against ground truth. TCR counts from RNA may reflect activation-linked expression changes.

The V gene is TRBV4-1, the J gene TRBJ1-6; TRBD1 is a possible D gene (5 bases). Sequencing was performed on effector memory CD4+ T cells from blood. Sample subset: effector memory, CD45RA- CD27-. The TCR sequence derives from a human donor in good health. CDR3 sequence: CASSHLDGGSPLHF. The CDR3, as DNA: TGCGCCAGCAGCCATCTGGACGGGGGGTCACCCCTCCACTTT.